A single sample is the source of the 16 T cell receptor beta chains below, sequenced in a study of CD8 T cells in ankylosing spondylitis. Study-level points and caveats: Apparently characteristic of ankylosing spondylitis blood was a TCR beta motif (roughly eight highly homologous variants).

TCRdb itself ran the 5' RACE reads through MiXCR, one entry per CDR3 protein. The sample has 450,000 to 550,000 distinct CDR3 sequences, over 4% seen once; the top ten hold under 4.5%. Antigens for these TCRs are unknown. Sequenced material: blood, either unsorted or a sorted T cell fraction (not recorded which). The source is a male donor with ankylosing spondylitis.

This clonotype was observed at least ten times. This chain connects TRBV20-1 to TRBJ2-7, with D maybe TRBD1 (7 bases). CDR1 is DFQATT and CDR2 is SNEGSKA in the germline V gene (reference sequence). Trimming cost V 3 bases and J 2 bases, with 17 bases left between them. The CDR3 spans 15 residues. The CDR3 loop reads CSAREGAPQTYEQYF. CDR3 nucleotide sequence: TGCAGTGCTAGGGAGGGGGCTCCTCAGACCTACGAGCAGTACTTC.

In its sample, this clonotype was seen a few times. The chain carries TRBV7-6 and TRBJ2-5; D ambiguous. The length of the CDR3 is 14 residues. V was pared by 1 base and J by 0 bases, with 6 bases between. The germline V gene encodes CDR1 SGHVS and CDR2 FNYEAQ. The CDR3 region has the DNA TGTGCCAGCAGCTTAGGCTACAACCAAGAGACCCAGTACTTC. It is translated as CASSLGYNQETQYF.

In this sample, this clonotype turned up many times. The gene calls are TRBV6-2 or TRBV6-3 and TRBJ1-1, with D possibly being TRBD1 (6 bases). Germline-derived CDR1 and CDR2 are MNHEY and SVGEGT. This CDR3 region has 17 residues. Trimming cost V 3 bases and J 4 bases, with 21 bases left between them. The CDR3 DNA sequence: TGTGCCAGCAGTTATCACCTGCTGCAGGGGCGCAGCACTGAAGCTTTCTTT. Amino acids: CASSYHLLQGRSTEAFF.

This clonotype has at least ten counts. The V gene is TRBV4-2, the J gene TRBJ2-1; perhaps TRBD2 as D (6 bases). Germline V gene lookup returns CDR1 LGHNA and CDR2 YNFKEQ. Trimming cost V 0 bases and J 6 bases, with 12 bases left between them. The CDR3 spans 15 residues. CDR3 region: CASSQDPGVTNEQFF. CDR3 in DNA: TGTGCCAGCAGCCAAGATCCGGGAGTTACCAATGAGCAGTTCTTC.

Many counts were recorded for this clonotype. This chain connects TRBV11-2 to TRBJ2-5; D is ambiguous. V was clipped by 0 bases and J by 0 bases, with 5 bases between them. The CDR3 has 14 residues. Germline V gives CDR1 SGHAT, CDR2 FQNNGV. CDR3 nucleotides: TGTGCCAGCAGCTTAGAACGGTACCAAGAGACCCAGTACTTC. Amino acids: CASSLERYQETQYF.

This clonotype came up many times. V is TRBV9 and J is TRBJ2-4; 16 bases fit TRBD2. The CDR3 has 18 amino acids. CDR1 and CDR2 (germline): SGDLS, YYNGEE. Trimming took 3 bases from V and 4 from J; bases not matched to a gene: 7. CDR3 sequence (DNA): TGTGCCAGCAGCGCCAATCCGGGACTAGCGGGGGGGAAAAACATTCAGTACTTC. Protein: CASSANPGLAGGKNIQYF.

This clonotype was seen repeatedly, ten times or more. The chain uses TRBV7-2 and TRBJ1-1; 7 bases are a match to TRBD1. After removal of 1 base from V and 5 bases from J, the junction contained 7 bases not matched to a gene. Germline lookup yields CDR1 SGHTA and CDR2 FQGNSA. This CDR3 is built from 15 residues. The CDR3 loop reads CASSLDQGGRTEAFF. DNA of the CDR3: TGTGCCAGCAGCTTAGACCAAGGGGGCCGGACTGAAGCTTTCTTT.

The chain couples TRBV29-1 to TRBJ1-1; possibly TRBD1 for D (5 bases). CDR3 length: 14 amino acids. Trimming removed 1 base from V and 5 bases from J, with 14 bases in between. Germline V gene data show CDR1 as SQVTM and CDR2 as ANQGSEA. CDR3 nucleotides: TGCAGCGTTGAAGTTAGAGGGGAAGTGACTGAAGCTTTCTTT. Residues: CSVEVRGEVTEAFF.

The sample holds many counts of this clonotype. V is TRBV7-9 and J is TRBJ2-1; TRBD2 matches at 7 bases. J was trimmed by 4 bases and V by 2 bases; bases with no gene match: 11. CDR1 SEHNR and CDR2 FQNEAQ come from the germline V gene (reference sequence). The CDR3 consists of 17 residues. The CDR3 here is CASSLTLASGIYNEQFF. Written as DNA, the CDR3 is TGTGCCAGCAGCTTAACCCTCGCTAGCGGAATTTACAATGAGCAGTTCTTC.

There are many counts of this clonotype. The chain recombines TRBV7-9 with TRBJ1-3; D remains ambiguous. The CDR3 totals 12 residues. The ends were cut back, 2 bases at V and 4 bases at J, with 3 bases in the middle. Germline V gene data show CDR1 as SEHNR and CDR2 as FQNEAQ (reference sequence). CDR3 amino acids: CASSLMGNTIYF. CDR3 sequence (DNA): TGTGCCAGCAGCTTAATGGGAAACACCATATATTTT.

In its sample, this clonotype was seen many times. The J gene is TRBJ2-2, the V gene TRBV24-1, with D possibly matching TRBD2 (5 bases). Trimming shortened V by 0 bases and J by 3 bases, and 7 bases separated the two germline ends. Germline CDR1 reads KGHDR; CDR2 reads SFDVKD. This CDR3 has 15 amino acids. CDR3 region: CATSDLGRDTGELFF. CDR3 DNA sequence: TGTGCCACCAGTGATTTGGGGCGGGACACCGGGGAGCTGTTTTTT.

This clonotype was detected ten times or more. The genes are TRBV10-3 and TRBJ2-7, with D perhaps TRBD2 (6 bases). This CDR3 contains 14 residues. Deletions cut 4 bases from V and 0 bases from J, with 10 bases between. Germline loops: CDR1 ENHRY, CDR2 SYGVKD. The CDR3 reads CAISGGEISYEQYF. For the CDR3, the DNA is TGTGCCATCAGTGGCGGGGAAATCTCCTACGAGCAGTACTTC.

This clonotype was seen at least ten times. The genes are TRBV4-2 and TRBJ2-2, with D possibly being TRBD1 (6 bases). Trimming shortened V by 4 bases and J by 1 base, and 7 bases separated the two germline ends. This CDR3 has 14 residues. CDR1 LGHNA and CDR2 YNFKEQ come from the germline V gene. CDR3 DNA: TGTGCCAGCAGCCGGGACAAGAACACCGGGGAGCTGTTTTTT. As protein: CASSRDKNTGELFF.

In its sample, this clonotype was seen many times. The rearrangement links TRBV20-1 to TRBJ2-5; D is perhaps TRBD2 (6 bases). The V end was cut by 5 bases, the J end by 5 bases, with 15 bases between. The CDR3 runs to 13 residues. Looked up from germline, CDR1 is DFQATT and CDR2 is SNEGSKA (reference sequence). The CDR3 protein is CSAPTRGSETQYF. The CDR3 nucleotides are TGCAGTGCTCCAACCCGGGGGTCGGAGACCCAGTACTTC.

This clonotype appeared many times. V gene TRBV18 combines with J gene TRBJ2-3; D ambiguous. The germline V and J ends were trimmed by 0 bases and 0 bases, with 4 bases remaining between them. CDR3 length: 14 residues. Germline-derived CDR1 and CDR2 are KGHSH and LQKENI. This chain's CDR3 is CASSPPTSTDTQYF. Here the CDR3 DNA reads TGTGCCAGCTCACCACCGACAAGCACAGATACGCAGTATTTT.

The table lists this clonotype with many counts. J is TRBJ2-1 and V is TRBV11-2; no reliable D call. This CDR3 contains 12 residues. Per the germline V gene, CDR1 is SGHAT and CDR2 is FQNNGV. V gave up 7 bases and J gave up 8 bases, with 12 bases separating them. This chain's CDR3 is CASMPRTDEQFF. CDR3 in DNA: TGTGCCAGCATGCCGAGGACGGATGAGCAGTTCTTC.